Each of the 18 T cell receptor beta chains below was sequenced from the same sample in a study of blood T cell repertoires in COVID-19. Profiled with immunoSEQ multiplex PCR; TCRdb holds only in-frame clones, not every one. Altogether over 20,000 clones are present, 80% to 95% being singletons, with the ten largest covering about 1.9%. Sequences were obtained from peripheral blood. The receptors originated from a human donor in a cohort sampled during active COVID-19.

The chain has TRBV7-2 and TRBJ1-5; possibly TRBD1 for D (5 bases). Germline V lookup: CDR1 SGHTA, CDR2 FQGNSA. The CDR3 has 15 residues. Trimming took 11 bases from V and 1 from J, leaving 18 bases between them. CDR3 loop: CASAGGELSNQPQHF. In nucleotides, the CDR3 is TGTGCCTCAGCTGGGGGGGAATTAAGCAATCAGCCCCAGCATTTT.

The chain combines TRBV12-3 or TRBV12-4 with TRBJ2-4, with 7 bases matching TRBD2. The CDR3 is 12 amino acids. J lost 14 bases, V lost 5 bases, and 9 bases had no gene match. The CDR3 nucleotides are TGTGCCAGCAGTCCCCGACTAGCTCCAGAGTACTTC. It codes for CASSPRLAPEYF.

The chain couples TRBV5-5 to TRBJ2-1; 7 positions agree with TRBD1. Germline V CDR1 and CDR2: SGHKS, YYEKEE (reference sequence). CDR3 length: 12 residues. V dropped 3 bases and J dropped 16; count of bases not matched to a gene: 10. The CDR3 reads CASSYTTGALFF. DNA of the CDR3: TGTGCCAGCAGCTATACAACAGGGGCCCTATTCTTC. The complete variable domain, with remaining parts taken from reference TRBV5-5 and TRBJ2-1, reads DAGVTQSPTHLIKTRGQQVTLRCSPISGHKSVSWYQQVLGQGPQFIFQYYEKEERGRGNFPDRFSARQFPNYSSELNVNALLLGDSALYLCASSYTTGALFFGPGTRLTVL.

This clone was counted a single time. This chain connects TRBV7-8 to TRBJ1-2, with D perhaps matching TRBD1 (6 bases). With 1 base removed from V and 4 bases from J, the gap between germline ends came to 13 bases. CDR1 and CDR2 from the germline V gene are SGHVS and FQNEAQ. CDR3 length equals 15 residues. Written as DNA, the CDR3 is TGTGCCAGCAGCTTAGGGGGGGGCTCGGGCTATGGCTACACCTTC. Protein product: CASSLGGGSGYGYTF. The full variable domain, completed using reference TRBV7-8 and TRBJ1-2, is GAGVSQSPRYKVAKRGQDVALRCDPISGHVSLFWYQQALGQGPEFLTYFQNEAQLDKSGLPSDRFFAERPEGSVSTLKIQRTQQEDSAVYLCASSLGGGSGYGYTFGSGTRLTVV.

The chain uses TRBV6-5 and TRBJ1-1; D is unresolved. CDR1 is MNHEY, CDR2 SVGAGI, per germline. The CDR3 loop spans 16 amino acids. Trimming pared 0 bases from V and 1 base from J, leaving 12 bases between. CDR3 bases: TGTGCCAGCAGTTACTCGAGTGCCCGAAAGAACACTGAAGCTTTCTTT. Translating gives CASSYSSARKNTEAFF.

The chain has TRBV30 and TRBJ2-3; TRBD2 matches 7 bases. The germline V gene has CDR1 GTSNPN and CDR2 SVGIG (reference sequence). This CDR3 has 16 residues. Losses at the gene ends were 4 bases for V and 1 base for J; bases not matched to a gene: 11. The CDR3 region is CAWMAGAGPGTDTQYF. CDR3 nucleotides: TGTGCCTGGATGGCCGGAGCGGGACCCGGCACAGATACGCAGTATTTT. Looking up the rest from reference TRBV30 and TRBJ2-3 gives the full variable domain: SQTIHQWPATLVQPVGSPLSLECTVEGTSNPNLYWYRQAAGRGLQLLFYSVGIGQISSEVPQNLSASRPQDRQFILSSKKLLLSDSGFYLCAWMAGAGPGTDTQYFGPGTRLTVL.

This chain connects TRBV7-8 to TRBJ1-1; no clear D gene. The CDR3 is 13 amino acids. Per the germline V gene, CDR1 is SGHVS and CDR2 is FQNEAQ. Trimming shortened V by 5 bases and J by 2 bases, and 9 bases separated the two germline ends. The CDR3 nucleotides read TGTGCCAGCAGCCGGCGGGGTAACACTGAAGCTTTCTTT. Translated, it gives CASSRRGNTEAFF.

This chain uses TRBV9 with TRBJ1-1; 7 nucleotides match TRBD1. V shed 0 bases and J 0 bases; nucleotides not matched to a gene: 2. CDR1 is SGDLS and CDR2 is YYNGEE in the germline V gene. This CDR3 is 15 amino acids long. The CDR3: CASSVDRGLNTEAFF. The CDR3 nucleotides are TGTGCCAGCAGCGTAGACAGGGGTTTGAACACTGAAGCTTTCTTT. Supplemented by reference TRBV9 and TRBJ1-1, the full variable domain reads DSGVTQTPKHLITATGQRVTLRCSPRSGDLSVYWYQQSLDQGLQFLIQYYNGEERAKGNILERFSAQQFPDLHSELNLSSLELGDSALYFCASSVDRGLNTEAFFGQGTRLTVV.

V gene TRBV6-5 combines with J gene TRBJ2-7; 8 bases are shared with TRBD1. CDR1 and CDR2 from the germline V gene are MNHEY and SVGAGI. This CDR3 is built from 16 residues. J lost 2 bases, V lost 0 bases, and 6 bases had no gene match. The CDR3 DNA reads TGTGCCAGCAGTTACTCGAGAACAGGGGGTACCTACGAGCAGTACTTC. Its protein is CASSYSRTGGTYEQYF.

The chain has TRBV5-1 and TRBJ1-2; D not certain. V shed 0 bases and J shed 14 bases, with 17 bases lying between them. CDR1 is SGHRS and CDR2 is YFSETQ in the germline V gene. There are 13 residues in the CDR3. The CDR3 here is CASSLVGRSSRTF. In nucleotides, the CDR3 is TGCGCCAGCAGCTTGGTGGGCAGATCTTCTCGAACCTTC.

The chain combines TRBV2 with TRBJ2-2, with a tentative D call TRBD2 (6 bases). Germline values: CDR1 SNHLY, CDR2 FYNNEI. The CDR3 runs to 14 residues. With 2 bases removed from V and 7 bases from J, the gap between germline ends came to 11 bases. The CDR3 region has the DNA TGTGCCAGCAGTGAACTGTGGGGGGTCGGGGAGCTGTTTTTT. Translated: CASSELWGVGELFF.

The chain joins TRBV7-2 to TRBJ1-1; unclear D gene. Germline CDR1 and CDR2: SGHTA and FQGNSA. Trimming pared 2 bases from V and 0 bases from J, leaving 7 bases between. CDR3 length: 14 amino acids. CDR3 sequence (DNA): TGTGCCAGCAGCTTACAGAAACTGAACACTGAAGCTTTCTTT. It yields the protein CASSLQKLNTEAFF.

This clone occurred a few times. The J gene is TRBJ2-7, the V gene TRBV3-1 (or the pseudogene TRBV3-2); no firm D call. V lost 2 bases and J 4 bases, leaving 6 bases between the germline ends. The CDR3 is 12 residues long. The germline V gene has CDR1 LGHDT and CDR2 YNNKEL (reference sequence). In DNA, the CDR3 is TGTGCCAGCAGCCAATCCGAGTACGAGCAGTACTTC. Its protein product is CASSQSEYEQYF.

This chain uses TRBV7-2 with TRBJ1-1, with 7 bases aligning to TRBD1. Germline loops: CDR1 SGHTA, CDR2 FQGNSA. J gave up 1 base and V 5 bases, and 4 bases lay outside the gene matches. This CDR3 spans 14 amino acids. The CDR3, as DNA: TGTGCCAGCAGCGGGGACAGTCCGAACACTGAAGCTTTCTTT. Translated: CASSGDSPNTEAFF. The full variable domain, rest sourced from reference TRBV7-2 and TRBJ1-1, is GAGVSQSPSNKVTEKGKDVELRCDPISGHTALYWYRQSLGQGLEFLIYFQGNSAPDKSGLPSDRFSAERTGGSVSTLTIQRTQQEDSAVYLCASSGDSPNTEAFFGQGTRLTVV.

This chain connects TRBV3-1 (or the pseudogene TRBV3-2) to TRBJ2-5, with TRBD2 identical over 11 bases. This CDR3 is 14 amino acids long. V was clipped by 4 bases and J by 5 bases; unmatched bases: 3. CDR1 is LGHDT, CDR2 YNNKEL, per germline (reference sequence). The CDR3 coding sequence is TGTGCCAGCAGCCTCCGGACTAGCGGGGAGACCCAGTACTTC. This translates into CASSLRTSGETQYF.

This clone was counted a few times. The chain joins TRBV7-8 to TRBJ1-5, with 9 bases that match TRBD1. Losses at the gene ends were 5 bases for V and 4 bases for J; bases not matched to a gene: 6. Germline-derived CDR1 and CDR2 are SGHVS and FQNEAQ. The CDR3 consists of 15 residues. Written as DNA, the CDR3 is TGTGCCAGCAGCCAGGCGGGGACAGGGAATCAGCCCCAGCATTTT. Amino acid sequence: CASSQAGTGNQPQHF.

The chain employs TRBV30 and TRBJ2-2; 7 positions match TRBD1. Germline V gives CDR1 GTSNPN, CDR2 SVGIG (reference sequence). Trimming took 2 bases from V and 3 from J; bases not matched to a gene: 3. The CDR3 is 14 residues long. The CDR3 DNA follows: TGTGCCTGGAGTCAGGGGGTCGACACCGGGGAGCTGTTTTTT. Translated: CAWSQGVDTGELFF.

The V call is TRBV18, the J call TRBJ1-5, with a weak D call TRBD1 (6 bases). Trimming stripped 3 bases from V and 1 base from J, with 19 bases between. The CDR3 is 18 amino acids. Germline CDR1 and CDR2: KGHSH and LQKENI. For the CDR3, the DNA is TGTGCCAGCTCACCCCCGACGTGGGGGCGAGGGAGCAATCAGCCCCAGCATTTT. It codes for CASSPPTWGRGSNQPQHF.